This T cell receptor beta chain was captured by sequencing in a study of human T cells and chemical hapten exposure. About the study: Per-sample TCR yields varied mainly from small pooled library volume differences. Study results and limitations: There was no change with DPC sensitization in TCRs above 1 in 1000 frequency. Relative to control repertoires, expanded TCRs gave rise to significantly more large CDR3 similarity clusters.

The CDR3 runs 15 residues. The germline V gene encodes CDR1 KGHSH and CDR2 LQKENI. V trimming: 6 bases; J trimming: 2 bases; junction bases outside the gene matches: 10. TCRdb itself ran the RACE reads through MiXCR, one entry per CDR3 protein. The data hold a few hundred thousand distinct CDR3 sequences, with 5.5% observed a single time. The time point is: pre-sensitization, week 0. Documented treatment: therapeutic diphenylcyclopropenone sensitization with weekly scalp DPC. This clonotype was observed many times. What it recognizes is unknown. V and J are TRBV18 and TRBJ2-7; TRBD1 aligns across 7 bases. The origin of this receptor is a woman aged 18 to 35 with alopecia areata. Some clones in this sample may be carry-over from other donors' samples. The sample here was whole blood, taken in connection with sensitization to the hapten diphenylcyclopropenone (DPC). The CDR3 DNA sequence: TGTGCCAGCTCGGATCGGACAGGAAACCCCTACGAGCAGTACTTC. It is translated as CASSDRTGNPYEQYF.